The rows below give T cell receptor beta chains drawn from one sample of a study of T cell repertoires in cytomegalovirus infection. Their specific antigens are unknown. TCRdb analysed the reads with MiXCR anew, one entry per CDR3 protein. The sample records about 470,000 distinct CDR3 sequences, roughly 46% being singletons. The specimen was cultured PBMCs, collected from culture after CMV antigen stimulation. Receptors were obtained from a human donor in good health (CMV status not recorded). Some clones in this sample may be carry-over from other donors' samples. Both conserved end residues are part of each CDR3. Each record gives: D gene, J gene, V gene, clone size, CDR3 DNA, CDR3 protein. A D gene is named only where the DNA matches it firmly. Rows may omit the clone size; those that give it use once, few, many or a size class.

NA	TRBJ2-3	TRBV7-2	NA	TGTGCCAGCAGCCCCTTATTTGCGGGATCTAATACGCAGTATTTT	CASSPLFAGSNTQYF
TRBD1	TRBJ2-7	TRBV7-2	few	TGTGCCAGCAGCACTACAGGGGTCCTCACCTACGAGCAGTACTTC	CASSTTGVLTYEQYF
TRBD1	TRBJ2-7	TRBV7-6	few	TGTGCCAGCAGCTCACAGGGGTCCCCCTACGAGCAGTACTTC	CASSSQGSPYEQYF
TRBD1	TRBJ2-7	TRBV7-9	NA	TGTGCCAGCAGCTTAGCCCGGACAGGCCCGCACGAGCAGTACTTC	CASSLARTGPHEQYF
NA	TRBJ2-5	TRBV24-1	NA	TGTGCCACCAGTGATCCAGCGGGCGAGACCCAGTACTTC	CATSDPAGETQYF
TRBD2	TRBJ2-1	TRBV9	once	TGTGCCAGCAGCGTAGGGGGGGGAGAGTTCCATGAGCAGTTCTTC	CASSVGGGEFHEQFF
NA	TRBJ1-1	TRBV7-2	NA	TGTGCCAGCAGCTTACCAGGGAGGGCCACTGAAGCTTTCTTT	CASSLPGRATEAFF
TRBD1	TRBJ1-2	TRBV7-6	NA	TGTGCCAGCAGTTACTATACAGGGGCAAACGGCTACACCTTC	CASSYYTGANGYTF
NA	TRBJ2-1	TRBV7-6	NA	TGTGCCAGCAGCTTAGGGGGGGCCTGGCAGTTCTTC	CASSLGGAWQFF
NA	TRBJ2-7	TRBV7-2	NA	TGTGCCAGCAGCTCCCCCTCCGGGCAGGGGCCCCGCTCATCCGAGCAGTACTTC	CASSSPSGQGPRSSEQYF
NA	TRBJ1-2	TRBV7-9	NA	TGTGCCAGCAGCCCAACAGGCATCGGCTACACCTTC	CASSPTGIGYTF
NA	TRBJ2-4	TRBV4-1	NA	TGCGCCAGCAGCCCTATGGCAGGGGTGGACATTCAGTACTTC	CASSPMAGVDIQYF
NA	TRBJ2-5	TRBV12-3/TRBV12-4	few	TGTGCCAGCGGTCAGGCCCTCCAAGAGACCCAGTACTTC	CASGQALQETQYF
NA	TRBJ2-1	TRBV19	NA	TGTGCCAGTAGTATAATCCTTCGGGGAAGCTCCTACAATGAGCAGTTCTTC	CASSIILRGSSYNEQFF
NA	TRBJ2-1	TRBV7-6	few	TGTGGTATGACGAGTGAGCAGTTCTTC	CGMTSEQFF
NA	TRBJ1-6	TRBV29-1	NA	TGCAGCGTTTCCGAGAGCTCCTATAATTCACCCCTCCACTTT	CSVSESSYNSPLHF
NA	TRBJ2-1	TRBV12-3/TRBV12-4	few	TGTGCCAGCAGTTTGGTCACGACCCAGGGGAATGAGCAGTTCTTC	CASSLVTTQGNEQFF
NA	TRBJ2-2	TRBV18	NA	TGTGCCAGCTCACCACATCCAGTAACGAACACCGGGGAGCTGTTTTTT	CASSPHPVTNTGELFF
NA	TRBJ2-3	TRBV5-4	few	TGTGCCAGCAGCCCCGTAGGGGATACGCAGTATTTT	CASSPVGDTQYF
NA	TRBJ1-1	TRBV7-2	many	TGTGCCAGCAGCTTAGCGGGCAGATCAAACACTGAAGCTTTCTTT	CASSLAGRSNTEAFF
NA	TRBJ1-5	TRBV12-3/TRBV12-4	few	TGTGCCAGCATTCTCGTGGCAGGAGAGAGGGATAGCAATCAGCCCCAGCATTTT	CASILVAGERDSNQPQHF
TRBD1	TRBJ2-1	TRBV6-2/TRBV6-3	NA	TGTGCCAGCAGTATTGGGACAGGATACATCGATGAGCAGTTCTTC	CASSIGTGYIDEQFF
NA	TRBJ2-3	TRBV11-2	few	TGTGCCAGCAGCCTAGATTTGGGCACAGATACGCAGTATTTT	CASSLDLGTDTQYF
NA	TRBJ2-5	TRBV11-2	NA	TGTGCCAGCAGCTTAGTGGGAGGCGGGGTCCCAGAGACCCAGTACTTC	CASSLVGGGVPETQYF
NA	TRBJ2-5	TRBV7-2	many	TGTGCCAGCAGCCCCCATCCCAGCGGGCCGTACCAAGAGACCCAGTACTTC	CASSPHPSGPYQETQYF
TRBD1	TRBJ1-2	TRBV6-1	few	TGTGCCAGCAGGACTACGACAGGGGCCTATGGCTACACCTTC	CASRTTTGAYGYTF
NA	TRBJ2-1	TRBV7-9	NA	TGTGCCAGCAGCTTGGGCTCTGCCAGAGAATTCAATGAGCAGTTCTTC	CASSLGSAREFNEQFF
TRBD2	TRBJ2-1	TRBV28	NA	TGTGCCAGCAGTTTGGTAATGGGGGGGGTGGCCTACAATGAGCAGTTCTTC	CASSLVMGGVAYNEQFF
NA	TRBJ1-4	TRBV6-9	NA	TGTGCCACCTCTGCCGCGGACAGCCATGAAAAACTGTTTTTT	CATSAADSHEKLFF
NA	TRBJ2-3	TRBV5-3	NA	TGTGCCAGCAGCTCGCCGGACGGGGGCGGAGATACGCAGTATTTT	CASSSPDGGGDTQYF
NA	TRBJ1-2	TRBV3-1	few	TGTGCCACCCGGCCCAGGGGCCCCAACTATGGCTACACCTTC	CATRPRGPNYGYTF
NA	TRBJ2-4	TRBV7-9	few	TGTGCCAGCAGCTCCGGCGTTGTTGGGAAACGGAACATTCAGTACTTC	CASSSGVVGKRNIQYF
TRBD1	TRBJ2-2	TRBV12-3/TRBV12-4	few	TGTGCCAGCAGCCCTGACCCCGGGACAGGCTCCGGGGAGCTGTTTTTT	CASSPDPGTGSGELFF
NA	TRBJ1-5	TRBV10-3	NA	TGTGCCATCAGCCTGGACGGAGATGGGGCCCAGCATTTT	CAISLDGDGAQHF
NA	TRBJ2-7	TRBV6-2/TRBV6-3	NA	TGTGCCAGCAGTTACCTACAGGGAGGTTACGAGCAGTACTTC	CASSYLQGGYEQYF
NA	TRBJ2-1	TRBV2	NA	TGTGCCAGCAGTTTAGAAGAGGAGCAGTTCTTC	CASSLEEEQFF
NA	TRBJ2-2	TRBV4-1	few	TGCGCCAGCAGCCAAGAGGGGACGGCGAACACCGGGGAGCTGTTTTTT	CASSQEGTANTGELFF
TRBD1	TRBJ2-7	TRBV7-2	few	TGTGCCAGCAGCTTAAGGGGACAGCCCTACGAGCAGTACTTC	CASSLRGQPYEQYF
NA	TRBJ1-2	TRBV25-1	few	TGTGCCAGCAGTGATCGGGGGGTATCTGGCTACACCTTC	CASSDRGVSGYTF
NA	TRBJ2-1	TRBV12-5	few	TGTGCTAGTGGTTTGGTACTGGGGTCACTTATTGATGTGGGTCACATCAATGAGCAGTTCTTC	CASGLVLGSLIDVGHINEQFF
NA	TRBJ1-1	TRBV4-1	few	TGCGCCAGCAGCGAAGGGTCTGTCATTGATACTGAAGCTTTCTTT	CASSEGSVIDTEAFF
NA	TRBJ2-7	TRBV7-2	NA	TGTGCCAGCAGCTTAGGTGCGATGGTGGAGCAGTACTTC	CASSLGAMVEQYF
NA	TRBJ2-1	TRBV7-2	few	TGTGCCAGCAGCTTAACCGACAGCACCCAAAAGTTCTTC	CASSLTDSTQKFF
NA	TRBJ2-5	TRBV12-3/TRBV12-4	once	TGTGCCAGCAGTTTCGTGGGTGTGGAGACCCAGTACTTC	CASSFVGVETQYF
TRBD2	TRBJ2-3	TRBV29-1	NA	TGCAGCTCCGGGACTAGCGGGGCAGATACGCAGTATTTT	CSSGTSGADTQYF
NA	TRBJ2-5	TRBV7-8	few	TGTGCCAGCGGAAAACGCGCGGAAGAGACCCAGTACTTC	CASGKRAEETQYF
NA	TRBJ1-5	TRBV7-2	NA	TGTGCCAGCAGCATCGCGGGGTTCGGTCAGCCCCAGCATTTT	CASSIAGFGQPQHF
TRBD1	TRBJ2-3	TRBV20-1	many	TGCAGTGCCAGGACAGGGGACACAGATACGCAGTATTTT	CSARTGDTDTQYF